One and the same sample provided the 5 T cell receptor beta chains below, sequenced in a study of blood T cell repertoires in COVID-19. Using immunoSEQ multiplex PCR, the repertoire was profiled, and TCRdb retains in-frame clones only, with some absent. The table lists about 92,000 clones, approximately 70% of them singletons. Input material: peripheral blood. The receptors stem from an older woman in a cohort sampled during active or convalescent COVID-19.

V and J are TRBV19 and TRBJ1-1, with D possibly being TRBD1 (6 bases). CDR3 size: 14 residues. The ends were cut back, 3 bases at V and 4 bases at J, with 12 bases in the middle. Germline CDR1 and CDR2: LNHDA and SQIVND (reference sequence). CDR3 nucleotide sequence: TGTGCCAGTAGTATTCCAGGGGCAGTCACTGAAGCTTTCTTT. This gives the protein CASSIPGAVTEAFF.

The chain uses TRBV7-9 and TRBJ2-5; D is possibly TRBD1 (6 bases). V lost 6 bases and J 3 bases, leaving 14 bases between the germline ends. Germline-derived CDR1 and CDR2 are SEHNR and FQNEAQ (reference sequence). CDR3 length: 14 amino acids. The CDR3 here is CASRNRDTEETQYF. DNA of the CDR3: TGTGCCAGCAGGAACCGGGACACCGAAGAGACCCAGTACTTC.

In this sample, this clone turned up once. The chain couples TRBV7-2 to TRBJ1-1; no firm D call. The CDR3 runs 14 residues. Trimming shortened V by 1 base and J by 1 base, and 7 bases separated the two germline ends. Per germline, CDR1 SGHTA and CDR2 FQGNSA. The CDR3 loop reads CASSLGLRNTEAFF. The CDR3 DNA reads TGTGCCAGCAGCTTAGGACTTCGGAACACTGAAGCTTTCTTT. The full variable domain, completed using reference TRBV7-2 and TRBJ1-1, is GAGVSQSPSNKVTEKGKDVELRCDPISGHTALYWYRQSLGQGLEFLIYFQGNSAPDKSGLPSDRFSAERTGGSVSTLTIQRTQQEDSAVYLCASSLGLRNTEAFFGQGTRLTVV.

This clone was recorded a few times. The chain links TRBV15 to TRBJ1-5; 7 bases map to TRBD1. V lost 0 bases and J lost 7; bases outside the gene matches: 6. Germline V lookup: CDR1 LNHNV, CDR2 YYDKDF (reference sequence). CDR3 size: 15 residues. In nucleotides, the CDR3 is TGTGCCACCAGCAGAGATGAGGGGGCAGGGCAGCCCCAGCATTTT. Its translation is CATSRDEGAGQPQHF.

V usage is TRBV5-4 and J usage is TRBJ2-5, with D possibly being TRBD2 (6 bases). V lost 1 base to trimming and J lost 5 bases, with 15 bases between them. The V gene's germline CDR1 is SGHNT and CDR2 YYREEE (reference sequence). CDR3 length: 15 residues. The CDR3 DNA follows: TGTGCCAGCAGCTTGAATGTCAGGGACTTGGAGACCCAGTACTTC. Its translation: CASSLNVRDLETQYF. Full variable domain (remainder filled in from reference TRBV5-4 and TRBJ2-5): ETGVTQSPTHLIKTRGQQVTLRCSSQSGHNTVSWYQQALGQGPQFIFQYYREEENGRGNFPPRFSGLQFPNYSSELNVNALELDDSALYLCASSLNVRDLETQYFGPGTRLLVL.